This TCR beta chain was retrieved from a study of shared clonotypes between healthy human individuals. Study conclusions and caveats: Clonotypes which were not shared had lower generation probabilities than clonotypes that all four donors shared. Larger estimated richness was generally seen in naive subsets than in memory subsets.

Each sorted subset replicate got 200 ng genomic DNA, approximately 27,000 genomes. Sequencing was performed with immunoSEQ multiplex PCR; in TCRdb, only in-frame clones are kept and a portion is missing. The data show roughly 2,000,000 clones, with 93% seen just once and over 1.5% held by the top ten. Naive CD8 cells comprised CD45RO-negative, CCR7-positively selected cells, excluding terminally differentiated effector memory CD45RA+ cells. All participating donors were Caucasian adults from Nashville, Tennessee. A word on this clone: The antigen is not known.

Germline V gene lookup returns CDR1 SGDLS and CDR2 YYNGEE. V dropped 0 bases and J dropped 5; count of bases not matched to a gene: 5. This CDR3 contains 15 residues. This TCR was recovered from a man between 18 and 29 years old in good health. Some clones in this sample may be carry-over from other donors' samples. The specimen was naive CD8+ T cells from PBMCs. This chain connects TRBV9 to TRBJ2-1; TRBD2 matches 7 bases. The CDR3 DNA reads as TGTGCCAGCAGCGTAGCGGGAGGAGTCAACAATGAGCAGTTCTTC. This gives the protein CASSVAGGVNNEQFF.